Following are 21 T cell receptor beta chains from one sample sequenced in a study of a mutant IDH1 vaccine in newly diagnosed glioma. Produced via immunoSEQ multiplex PCR; TCRdb's table is partial and in-frame only. The sample lists some 60,000 clones, 80% occurring once. No antigen has been identified for these receptors. Time point in this sample: week 11, during vaccination. With topical imiquimod, each dose of the vaccine consisted of 300 ug of mutant IDH1 20-mer peptide. This sample comprised PBMCs, obtained from a glioma patient whose treatment included an IDH1 peptide vaccine. The receptors here all came from a man in his fifties with glioma.

This chain connects TRBV28 to TRBJ1-5; 9 bases match TRBD1. Germline loops: CDR1 MDHEN, CDR2 SYDVKM. The CDR3 consists of 17 residues. V lost 5 bases to trimming and J lost 4 bases; unmatched junction nucleotides: 12. The CDR3 DNA follows: TGTGCCAGCAGTCGAGGACAGGGGCAGCAGGGGAATCAGCCCCAGCATTTT. It is translated as CASSRGQGQQGNQPQHF.

The rearrangement uses TRBV6-1 and TRBJ2-3; D may match TRBD1 or TRBD2 (7 bases each). Trimming took 8 bases from V and 3 from J, leaving 15 bases between them. CDR1 and CDR2 (germline): MNHNS, SASEGT. This CDR3 is built from 14 residues. The CDR3 reads CASGRGGTTDTQYF. CDR3 DNA: TGTGCCAGCGGCAGGGGGGGGACTACAGATACGCAGTATTTT.

The chain recombines TRBV28 with TRBJ2-7; no clear D. V gave up 7 bases and J gave up 0 bases, with 16 bases separating them. The CDR3 extends over 15 amino acids. Germline V lookup: CDR1 MDHEN, CDR2 SYDVKM. This CDR3 reads CASTLVRTSSYEQYF. CDR3 nucleotide sequence: TGTGCCAGCACCCTGGTGAGAACGAGCTCCTACGAGCAGTACTTC.

This chain uses TRBV30 with TRBJ1-5; no reliable D call. From germline, CDR1 is GTSNPN and CDR2 SVGIG (reference sequence). Trimming left V 1 base short and J 0 bases short, with 13 bases between. The CDR3 spans 16 residues. CDR3 DNA sequence: TGTGCCTGGAGTGCTTACGGGATATATAGCAATCAGCCCCAGCATTTT. Its protein product is CAWSAYGIYSNQPQHF.

The J gene is TRBJ2-7, the V gene TRBV28; 14 bases are shared with TRBD2. Trimming removed 5 bases from V and 2 bases from J; junction bases left unmatched: 5. CDR1 and CDR2 from the germline V gene are MDHEN and SYDVKM. CDR3 length equals 16 residues. The CDR3 DNA follows: TGTGCCAGCAGTACGAGGACTAGCGGGAGGACCTACGAGCAGTACTTC. Translating it yields CASSTRTSGRTYEQYF.

The chain is built from TRBV5-1 and TRBJ2-7, with D unresolved. Between the trimmed V and J ends, which lost 4 bases and 6 bases, there was a span of 17 bases. Germline lookup yields CDR1 SGHRS and CDR2 YFSETQ. This CDR3 is built from 14 residues. The CDR3 coding sequence is TGCGCCAGCAGCCCGTCCGGCTCGGCCGGCGAGCAGTACTTC. Its translation is CASSPSGSAGEQYF.

The V call is TRBV11-2, the J call TRBJ2-2; D gene unclear. Germline assignment: CDR1 SGHAT and CDR2 FQNNGV. This CDR3 has 12 amino acids. The ends were cut back, 1 base at V and 7 bases at J, with 4 bases in the middle. CDR3 nucleotide sequence: TGTGCCAGCAGCTTAGTGATCGGGGAGCTGTTTTTT. Its protein is CASSLVIGELFF. Combining the CDR3 with reference TRBV11-2 and TRBJ2-2 gives the whole variable domain EAGVAQSPRYKIIEKRQSVAFWCNPISGHATLYWYQQILGQGPKLLIQFQNNGVVDDSQLPKDRFSAERLKGVDSTLKIQPAKLEDSAVYLCASSLVIGELFFGEGSRLTVL.

J is TRBJ2-7 and V is TRBV5-1; D is possibly TRBD1 or TRBD2 (5 bases each). This CDR3 contains 18 residues. Deletions cut 5 bases from V and 2 bases from J, with 26 bases between. In germline, CDR1 is SGHRS, CDR2 YFSETQ. CDR3 nucleotide sequence: TGCGCCAGCAGTTATAAAACCTCTCGAGGGGCGAATACCTACGAGCAGTACTTC. It encodes CASSYKTSRGANTYEQYF.

CDR3: CSVVTNGGAYNEQFF. The CDR3 coding sequence is TGCAGCGTCGTGACTAACGGGGGGGCCTACAATGAGCAGTTCTTC. The chain combines TRBV29-1 with TRBJ2-1, with TRBD2 identical over 8 bases. Looked up from germline, CDR1 is SQVTM and CDR2 is ANQGSEA. This CDR3 region has 15 residues. J lost 2 bases, V lost 6 bases, and 9 bases had no gene match.

The chain joins TRBV9 to TRBJ1-4; D ambiguous. V lost 0 bases and J lost 0, with 6 bases in between. The CDR3 runs 15 residues. The germline V gene encodes CDR1 SGDLS and CDR2 YYNGEE. The CDR3 DNA reads TGTGCCAGCAGCGTAGGAGTTGCAACTAATGAAAAACTGTTTTTT. Its protein is CASSVGVATNEKLFF.

The CDR3 nucleotides read TGTGCCAGCACCCAGGTCCTAGGGGAAAAACTGTTTTTT. It yields the protein CASTQVLGEKLFF. This chain joins TRBV2 and TRBJ1-4; D is unresolved. CDR3 length: 13 residues. V gave up 7 bases and J gave up 8 bases, with 14 bases separating them. Germline V CDR1 and CDR2: SNHLY, FYNNEI. Drawing the rest from reference TRBV2 and TRBJ1-4, the complete variable domain is EPEVTQTPSHQVTQMGQEVILRCVPISNHLYFYWYRQILGQKVEFLVSFYNNEISEKSEIFDDQFSVERPDGSNFTLKIRSTKLEDSAMYFCASTQVLGEKLFFGSGTQLSVL.

The gene calls are TRBV5-4 and TRBJ2-2, with D perhaps TRBD1 (5 bases). The CDR3 has 16 amino acids. Per germline, CDR1 SGHNT and CDR2 YYREEE (reference sequence). Trimming stripped 4 bases from V and 2 bases from J, with 15 bases between. The CDR3 DNA reads as TGTGCCAGCAGCCTGGCGCAGGGAATCAACACCGGGGAGCTGTTTTTT. This sequence encodes CASSLAQGINTGELFF.

The chain combines TRBV30 with TRBJ2-1; D remains unclear. This CDR3 spans 10 amino acids. V was pared by 1 base and J by 9 bases, with 4 bases between. Germline CDR1 reads GTSNPN; CDR2 reads SVGIG (reference sequence). The CDR3: CAWSEGEQFF. CDR3 nucleotides: TGTGCCTGGAGTGAGGGTGAGCAGTTCTTC.

The chain employs TRBV29-1 and TRBJ2-3; TRBD2 aligns across 9 bases. The germline CDR1 and CDR2 sequences are SQVTM and ANQGSEA. V shed 4 bases and J 0 bases; nucleotides not matched to a gene: 8. CDR3 length: 16 amino acids. CDR3 nucleotide sequence: TGCAGCGTTGCTGGGGGCCTAGCGGGGAGCACAGATACGCAGTATTTT. It specifies CSVAGGLAGSTDTQYF.

This chain links TRBV15 with TRBJ2-7; weak D call: TRBD2 (6 bases). Germline CDR1 reads LNHNV; CDR2 reads YYDKDF (reference sequence). V dropped 1 base and J dropped 3 bases, with 16 bases sitting between them. The CDR3 consists of 16 residues. The CDR3 reads CATSRAGEDGDYEQYF. CDR3 in DNA: TGTGCCACCAGCAGAGCGGGGGAAGACGGGGACTACGAGCAGTACTTC. The full variable domain, with the rest looked up from reference TRBV15 and TRBJ2-7, is DAMVIQNPRYQVTQFGKPVTLSCSQTLNHNVMYWYQQKSSQAPKLLFHYYDKDFNNEADTPDNFQSRRPNTSFCFLDIRSPGLGDTAMYLCATSRAGEDGDYEQYFGPGTRLTVT.

The V call is TRBV6-6, the J call TRBJ2-5; 7 nucleotides line up with TRBD1. Losses at the gene ends were 2 bases for V and 4 bases for J; bases not matched to a gene: 1. Germline V CDR1 and CDR2: MNHNY, SVGAGI (reference sequence). This CDR3 comprises 13 residues. In nucleotides, the CDR3 is TGTGCCAGCAGTTACCGGGACAGAGAGACCCAGTACTTC. Residues: CASSYRDRETQYF.

This sequence joins TRBV6-5 and TRBJ2-1, with 14 bases matching TRBD2. V was clipped by 2 bases and J by 8 bases; unmatched bases: 5. Germline V CDR1 and CDR2: MNHEY, SVGAGI. The CDR3 runs 16 residues. DNA for the CDR3: TGTGCCAGCAGTTACGGGGGACTAGCGGGAGTGGATGAGCAGTTCTTC. Translating gives CASSYGGLAGVDEQFF.

CDR3 sequence reads: CALTGGTDTQYF. Written as DNA, the CDR3 is TGTGCCTTGACAGGGGGCACAGATACGCAGTATTTT. V usage is TRBV30 and J usage is TRBJ2-3, with 8 bases identical to TRBD1. CDR3 length: 12 amino acids. Germline V gene data show CDR1 as GTSNPN and CDR2 as SVGIG (reference sequence). V gave up 7 bases and J gave up 1 base; unmatched junction bases: 1.

The V gene is TRBV7-2, the J gene TRBJ2-3; D is perhaps TRBD2 (6 bases). Germline V gives CDR1 SGHTA, CDR2 FQGNSA. CDR3 size: 15 residues. Trimming left V 3 bases short and J 0 bases short, with 10 bases between. The CDR3 bases are TGTGCCAGCAGCTTCGGGGGTACTAGCACAGATACGCAGTATTTT. Encoded protein: CASSFGGTSTDTQYF. Combining the CDR3 with reference TRBV7-2 and TRBJ2-3 gives the whole variable domain GAGVSQSPSNKVTEKGKDVELRCDPISGHTALYWYRQSLGQGLEFLIYFQGNSAPDKSGLPSDRFSAERTGGSVSTLTIQRTQQEDSAVYLCASSFGGTSTDTQYFGPGTRLTVL.

This clone has a handful of counts. The rearrangement joins TRBV5-1 to TRBJ2-5, with a possible D match to TRBD1 (5 bases). The germline gives CDR1 SGHRS, CDR2 YFSETQ. This CDR3 has 14 amino acids. Trimming took 0 bases from V and 5 from J, leaving 11 bases between them. CDR3 loop: CASSLDGATETQYF. CDR3 bases: TGCGCCAGCAGCTTGGATGGGGCTACGGAGACCCAGTACTTC.

The J gene is TRBJ2-5, the V gene TRBV27; possibly TRBD1 for D (6 bases). CDR3 length: 15 amino acids. Trimming pared 4 bases from V and 1 base from J, leaving 13 bases between. From germline, CDR1 is MNHEY and CDR2 SMNVEV (reference sequence). CDR3: CASSSQQGTQETQYF. CDR3 in DNA: TGTGCCAGCAGTTCGCAACAGGGAACCCAAGAGACCCAGTACTTC.